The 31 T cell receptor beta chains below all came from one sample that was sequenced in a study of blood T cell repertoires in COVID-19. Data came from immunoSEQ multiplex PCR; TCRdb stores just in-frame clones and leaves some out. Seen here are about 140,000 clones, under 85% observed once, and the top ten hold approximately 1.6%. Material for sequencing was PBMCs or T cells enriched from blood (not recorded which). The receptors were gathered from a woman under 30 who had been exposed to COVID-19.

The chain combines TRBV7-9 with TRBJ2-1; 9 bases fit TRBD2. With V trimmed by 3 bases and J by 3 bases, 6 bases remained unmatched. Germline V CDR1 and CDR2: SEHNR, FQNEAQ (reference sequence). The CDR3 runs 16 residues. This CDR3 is CASSFTLAGLYNEQFF. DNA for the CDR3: TGTGCCAGCAGCTTCACGCTAGCGGGGCTCTACAATGAGCAGTTCTTC.

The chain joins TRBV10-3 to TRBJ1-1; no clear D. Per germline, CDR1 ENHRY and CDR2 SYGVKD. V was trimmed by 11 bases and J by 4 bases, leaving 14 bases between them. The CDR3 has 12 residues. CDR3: CASGDGGTEAFF. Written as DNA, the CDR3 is TGTGCCTCCGGCGACGGAGGCACTGAAGCTTTCTTT.

CDR3 protein: CASSLAWTSGRNEQYF. The CDR3 region has the DNA TGTGCCAGCAGCTTAGCGTGGACTAGCGGGAGGAACGAGCAGTACTTC. The chain couples TRBV7-9 to TRBJ2-7, with TRBD2 matching over 14 bases. The CDR3 sequence is 16 residues long. CDR1 is SEHNR and CDR2 is FQNEAQ in the germline V gene (reference sequence). The V and J ends lost 0 bases and 5 bases, in that order; junction bases with no gene match: 3.

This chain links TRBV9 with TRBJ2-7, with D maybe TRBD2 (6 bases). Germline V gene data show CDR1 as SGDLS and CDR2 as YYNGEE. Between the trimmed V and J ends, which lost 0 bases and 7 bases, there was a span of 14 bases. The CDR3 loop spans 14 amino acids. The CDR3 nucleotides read TGTGCCAGCAGCGTAGGCAGGGACTCGAGGGAGCAGTACTTC. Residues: CASSVGRDSREQYF.

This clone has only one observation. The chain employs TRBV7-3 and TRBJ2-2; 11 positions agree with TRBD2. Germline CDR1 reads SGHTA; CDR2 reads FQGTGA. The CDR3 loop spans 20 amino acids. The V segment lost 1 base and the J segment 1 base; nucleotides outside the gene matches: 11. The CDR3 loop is CASSLIGLAGGPENTGELFF. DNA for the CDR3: TGTGCCAGCAGCTTAATCGGGCTAGCGGGAGGCCCAGAGAACACCGGGGAGCTGTTTTTT.

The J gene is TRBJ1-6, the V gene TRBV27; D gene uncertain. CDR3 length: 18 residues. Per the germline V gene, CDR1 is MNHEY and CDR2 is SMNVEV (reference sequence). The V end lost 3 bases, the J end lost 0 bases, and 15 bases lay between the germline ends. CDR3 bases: TGTGCCAGCAGTTTGGCCAGGCCAACGAGCTCCTATAATTCACCCCTCCACTTT. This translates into CASSLARPTSSYNSPLHF.

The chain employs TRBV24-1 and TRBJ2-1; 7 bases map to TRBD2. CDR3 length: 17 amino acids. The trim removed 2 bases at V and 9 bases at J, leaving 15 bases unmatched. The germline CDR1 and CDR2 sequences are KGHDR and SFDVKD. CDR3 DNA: TGTGCCACCAGTGATTCCCCATTTGGCGGGAGTTATATTGAGCAGTTCTTC. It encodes CATSDSPFGGSYIEQFF.

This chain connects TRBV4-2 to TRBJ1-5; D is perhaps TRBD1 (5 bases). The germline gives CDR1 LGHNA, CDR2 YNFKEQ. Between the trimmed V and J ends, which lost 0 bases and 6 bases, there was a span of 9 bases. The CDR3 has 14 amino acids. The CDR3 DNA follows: TGTGCCAGCAGCCAAGATTTGGGGCCTCAGCCCCAGCATTTT. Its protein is CASSQDLGPQPQHF.

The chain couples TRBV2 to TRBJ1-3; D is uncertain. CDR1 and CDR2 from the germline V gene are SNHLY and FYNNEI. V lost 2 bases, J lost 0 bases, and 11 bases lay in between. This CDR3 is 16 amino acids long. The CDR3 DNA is TGTGCCAGCAGTGAACAGCGTCCGAGCTCTGGAAACACCATATATTTT. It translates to CASSEQRPSSGNTIYF.

The CDR3 coding sequence is TGTGCCACCTCCCGGGACAGTTCCTACGAGCAGTACTTC. The encoded protein is CATSRDSSYEQYF. The chain links TRBV19 to TRBJ2-7, with TRBD1 identical over 7 bases. The length of the CDR3 is 13 residues. CDR1 is LNHDA, CDR2 SQIVND, per germline (reference sequence). Germline trimming cut 10 bases from V and 1 base from J; bases unmatched to any gene: 7.

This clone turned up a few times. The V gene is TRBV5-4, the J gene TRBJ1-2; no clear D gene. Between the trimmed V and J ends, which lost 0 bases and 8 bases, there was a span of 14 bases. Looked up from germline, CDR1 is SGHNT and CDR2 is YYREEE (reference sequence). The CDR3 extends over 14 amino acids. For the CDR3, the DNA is TGTGCCAGCAGCTTGGCCTTGTCCCGCCGGGGCTACACCTTC. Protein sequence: CASSLALSRRGYTF.

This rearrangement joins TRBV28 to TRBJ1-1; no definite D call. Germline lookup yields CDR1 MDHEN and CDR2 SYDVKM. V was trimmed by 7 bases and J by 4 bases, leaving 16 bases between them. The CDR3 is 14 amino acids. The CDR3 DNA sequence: TGTGCCAGCACCGGAAAGGGCCGGGGCACTGAAGCTTTCTTT. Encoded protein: CASTGKGRGTEAFF. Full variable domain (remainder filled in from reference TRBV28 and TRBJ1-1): DVKVTQSSRYLVKRTGEKVFLECVQDMDHENMFWYRQDPGLGLRLIYFSYDVKMKEKGDIPEGYSVSREKKERFSLILESASTNQTSMYLCASTGKGRGTEAFFGQGTRLTVV.

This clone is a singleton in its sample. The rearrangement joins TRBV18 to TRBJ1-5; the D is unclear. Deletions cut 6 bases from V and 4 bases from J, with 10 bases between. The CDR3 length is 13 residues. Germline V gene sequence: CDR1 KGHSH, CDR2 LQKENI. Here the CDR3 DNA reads TGTGCCAGCTCGCCGACAACAAATCAGCCCCAGCATTTT. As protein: CASSPTTNQPQHF.

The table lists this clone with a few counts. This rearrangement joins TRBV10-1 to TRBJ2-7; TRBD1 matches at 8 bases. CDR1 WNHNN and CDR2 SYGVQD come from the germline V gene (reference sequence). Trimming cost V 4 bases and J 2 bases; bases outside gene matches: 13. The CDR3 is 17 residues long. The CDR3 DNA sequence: TGCGCCAGCAGTGCCGGACAGGGAGGCGCCATAGCCTACGAGCAGTACTTC. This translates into CASSAGQGGAIAYEQYF.

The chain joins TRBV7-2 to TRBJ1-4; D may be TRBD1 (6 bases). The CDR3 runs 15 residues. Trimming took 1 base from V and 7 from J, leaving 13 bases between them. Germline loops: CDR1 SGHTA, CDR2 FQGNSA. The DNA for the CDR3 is TGTGCCAGCAGCTTAGGGTCGGCAGGGGTTGAAAAACTGTTTTTT. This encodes CASSLGSAGVEKLFF.

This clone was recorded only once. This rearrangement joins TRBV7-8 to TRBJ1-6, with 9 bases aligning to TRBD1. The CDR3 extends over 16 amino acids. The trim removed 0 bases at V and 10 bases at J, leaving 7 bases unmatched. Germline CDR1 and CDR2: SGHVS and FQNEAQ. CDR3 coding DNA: TGTGCCAGCAGCTTAGCGATGACAGGGGGTTTGTCACCCCTCCACTTT. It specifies CASSLAMTGGLSPLHF.

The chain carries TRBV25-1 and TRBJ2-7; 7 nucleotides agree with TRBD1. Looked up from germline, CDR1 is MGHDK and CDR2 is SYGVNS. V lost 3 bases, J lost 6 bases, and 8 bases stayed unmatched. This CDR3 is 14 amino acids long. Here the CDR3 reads CASSDAGTDGEQYF. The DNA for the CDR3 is TGTGCCAGCAGTGATGCCGGGACAGACGGCGAGCAGTACTTC.

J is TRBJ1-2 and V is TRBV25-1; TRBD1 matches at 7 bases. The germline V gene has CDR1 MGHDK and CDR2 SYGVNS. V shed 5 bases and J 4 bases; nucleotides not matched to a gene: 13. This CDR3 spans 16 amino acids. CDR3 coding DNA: TGTGCCAGCAGTCCACTACTCCGGGACAGCCTCTATGGCTACACCTTC. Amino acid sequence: CASSPLLRDSLYGYTF.

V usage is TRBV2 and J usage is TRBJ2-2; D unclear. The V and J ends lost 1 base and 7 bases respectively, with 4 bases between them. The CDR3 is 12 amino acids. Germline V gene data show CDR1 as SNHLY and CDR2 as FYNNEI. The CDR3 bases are TGTGCCAGCAGTGAAGTATTCGGGGAGCTGTTTTTT. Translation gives CASSEVFGELFF.

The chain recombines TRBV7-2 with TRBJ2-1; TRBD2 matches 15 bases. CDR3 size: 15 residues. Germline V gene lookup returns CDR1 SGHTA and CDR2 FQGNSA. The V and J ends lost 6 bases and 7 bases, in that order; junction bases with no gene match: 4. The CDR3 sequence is CASRRTSGGVNEQFF. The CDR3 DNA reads TGTGCCAGCAGGCGGACTAGCGGGGGGGTGAATGAGCAGTTCTTC.

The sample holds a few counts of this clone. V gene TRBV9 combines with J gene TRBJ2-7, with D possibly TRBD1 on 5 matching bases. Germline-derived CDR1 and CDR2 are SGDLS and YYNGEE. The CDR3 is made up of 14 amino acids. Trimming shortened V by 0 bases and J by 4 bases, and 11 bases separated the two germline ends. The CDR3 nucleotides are TGTGCCAGCAGCGTAGCTCCCGCAGGGTACGAGCAGTACTTC. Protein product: CASSVAPAGYEQYF.

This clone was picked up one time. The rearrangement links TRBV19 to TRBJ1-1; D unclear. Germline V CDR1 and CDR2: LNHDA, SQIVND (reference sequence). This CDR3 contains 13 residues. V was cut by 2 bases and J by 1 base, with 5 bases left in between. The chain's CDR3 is CASSIRGNTEAFF. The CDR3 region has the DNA TGTGCCAGTAGTATAAGAGGGAACACTGAAGCTTTCTTT.

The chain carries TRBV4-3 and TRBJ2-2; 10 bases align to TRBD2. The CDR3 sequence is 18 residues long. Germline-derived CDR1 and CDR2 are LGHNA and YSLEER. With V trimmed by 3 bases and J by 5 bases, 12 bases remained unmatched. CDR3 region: CASSQLPVAGGTTGELFF. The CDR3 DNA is TGCGCCAGCAGCCAGCTTCCGGTAGCGGGAGGAACGACCGGGGAGCTGTTTTTT.

CDR3 DNA sequence: TGTGCCAGCAGCGTTGCGGGGCCCTACAATGAGCAGTTCTTC. Its protein is CASSVAGPYNEQFF. The chain links TRBV9 to TRBJ2-1; D may be TRBD2 (6 bases). Trimming took off 2 bases at V and 2 bases at J, with 8 bases between the two ends. This CDR3 is 14 amino acids long. Germline CDR1 reads SGDLS; CDR2 reads YYNGEE.

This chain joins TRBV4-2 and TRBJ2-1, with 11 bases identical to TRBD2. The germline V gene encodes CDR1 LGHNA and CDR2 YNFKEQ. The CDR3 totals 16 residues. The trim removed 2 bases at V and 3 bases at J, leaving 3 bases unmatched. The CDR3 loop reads CASSQLAGGDYNEQFF. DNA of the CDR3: TGTGCCAGCAGCCAACTAGCGGGAGGCGACTACAATGAGCAGTTCTTC.

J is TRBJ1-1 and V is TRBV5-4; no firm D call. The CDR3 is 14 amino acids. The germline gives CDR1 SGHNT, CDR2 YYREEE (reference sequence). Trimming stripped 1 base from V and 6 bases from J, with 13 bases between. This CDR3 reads CASSLIAGGPEAFF. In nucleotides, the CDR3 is TGTGCCAGCAGCTTGATTGCAGGAGGTCCTGAAGCTTTCTTT.

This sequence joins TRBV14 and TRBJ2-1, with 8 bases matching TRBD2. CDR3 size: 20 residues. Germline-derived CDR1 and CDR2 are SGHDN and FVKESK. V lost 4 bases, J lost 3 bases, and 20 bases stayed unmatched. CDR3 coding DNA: TGTGCCAGCAGCCGATCTCGAGGGCAGCGGGGGACTACTATCTACAATGAGCAGTTCTTC. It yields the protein CASSRSRGQRGTTIYNEQFF.

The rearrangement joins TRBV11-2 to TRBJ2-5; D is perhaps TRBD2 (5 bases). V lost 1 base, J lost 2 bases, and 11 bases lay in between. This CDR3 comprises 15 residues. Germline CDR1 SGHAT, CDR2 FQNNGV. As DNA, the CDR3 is TGTGCCAGCAGCTTAGGACTCGGGGTACAAGAGACCCAGTACTTC. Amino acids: CASSLGLGVQETQYF.

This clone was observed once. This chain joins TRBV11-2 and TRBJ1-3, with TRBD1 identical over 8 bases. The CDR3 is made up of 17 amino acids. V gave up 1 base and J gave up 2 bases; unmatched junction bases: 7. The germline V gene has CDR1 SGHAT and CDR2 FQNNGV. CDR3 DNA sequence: TGTGCCAGCAGCTTAGGCCTGGCAGGGGGCACTGGAAACACCATATATTTT. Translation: CASSLGLAGGTGNTIYF.

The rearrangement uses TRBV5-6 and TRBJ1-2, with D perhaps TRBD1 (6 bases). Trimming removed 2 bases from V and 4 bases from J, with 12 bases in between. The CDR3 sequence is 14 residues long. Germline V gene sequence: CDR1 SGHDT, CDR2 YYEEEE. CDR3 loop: CASSFIQGGYGYTF. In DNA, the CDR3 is TGTGCCAGCAGCTTTATACAGGGCGGCTATGGCTACACCTTC.

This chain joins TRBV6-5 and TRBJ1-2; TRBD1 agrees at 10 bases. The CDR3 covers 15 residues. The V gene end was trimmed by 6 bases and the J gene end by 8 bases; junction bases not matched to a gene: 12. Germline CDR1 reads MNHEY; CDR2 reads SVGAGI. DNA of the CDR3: TGTGCCAGCAGCGCCGGGACAGGGGAATCGTACGGCTACACCTTC. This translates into CASSAGTGESYGYTF.